One and the same sample provided the 25 T cell receptor beta chains below, sequenced in a study of T cell repertoires in cytomegalovirus infection. In TCRdb, the reads were re-called with MiXCR into one record per CDR3 protein. The sample includes fewer than 200,000 distinct CDR3 sequences, approximately 15% of them seen just once. Sequenced material: PBMCs. The receptors here all came from a human donor in good health (CMV status not recorded). Some clones in this sample may be carry-over from other donors' samples.

This clonotype was observed many times. V gene TRBV6-2 or TRBV6-3 combines with J gene TRBJ2-5; the D gene is possibly TRBD2 (6 bases). Germline CDR1 is MNHEY and CDR2 is SVGEGT. The V end lost 7 bases, the J end lost 5 bases, and 11 bases lay between the germline ends. The CDR3 has 12 amino acids. The CDR3 region has the DNA TGTGCCAGCACTACTGGGGGGGAGACCCAGTACTTC. Translation gives CASTTGGETQYF.

This clonotype showed up just a few times. This chain joins TRBV12-3 or TRBV12-4 and TRBJ1-1; TRBD1 matches at 7 bases. The CDR3 has 15 residues. V lost 3 bases to trimming and J lost 5 bases; unmatched junction nucleotides: 9. In DNA form, the CDR3 reads TGTGCCAGCAGTTTGGGACAGTTCGTGGGAACTGAAGCTTTCTTT. It is translated as CASSLGQFVGTEAFF.

This clonotype appeared a few times. V and J are TRBV30 and TRBJ1-5; unclear D gene. The CDR3 has 13 residues. Deletions cut 2 bases from V and 4 bases from J, with 9 bases between. From germline, CDR1 is GTSNPN and CDR2 SVGIG (reference sequence). CDR3 in DNA: TGTGCCTGGAGTAACCGGGGAAATCAGCCCCAGCATTTT. As protein: CAWSNRGNQPQHF.

The V call is TRBV11-1, the J call TRBJ2-1, with TRBD1 identical over 8 bases. The germline V gene has CDR1 SGHAT and CDR2 FQDESV (reference sequence). J gave up 3 bases and V 5 bases, and 9 bases lay outside the gene matches. The CDR3 is 16 amino acids. Here the CDR3 reads CASSRGQGLYYNEQFF. The CDR3 DNA reads TGTGCCAGCAGCCGTGGACAGGGTCTATACTACAATGAGCAGTTCTTC. Drawing the rest from reference TRBV11-1 and TRBJ2-1, the complete variable domain is EAEVAQSPRYKITEKSQAVAFWCDPISGHATLYWYRQILGQGPELLVQFQDESVVDDSQLPKDRFSAERLKGVDSTLKIQPAELGDSAMYLCASSRGQGLYYNEQFFGPGTRLTVL.

This clonotype has ten or more counts. V is TRBV25-1 and J is TRBJ1-1, with 9 positions matching TRBD1. The J segment lost 4 bases and the V segment lost 3 bases, leaving 3 bases of the junction unmatched. Germline CDR1 MGHDK, CDR2 SYGVNS. The CDR3 runs to 14 residues. The chain's CDR3 is CASSDDRGSTEAFF. CDR3 DNA: TGTGCCAGCAGTGACGACAGGGGGTCCACTGAAGCTTTCTTT.

This clonotype was seen more than once but under ten times. The chain has TRBV28 and TRBJ2-7, with D uncertain. Germline values: CDR1 MDHEN, CDR2 SYDVKM. The CDR3 consists of 12 residues. V was clipped by 3 bases and J by 6 bases, with 9 bases between them. CDR3 amino acids: CASSLQVGEQYF. In DNA form, the CDR3 reads TGTGCCAGCAGTTTGCAGGTCGGCGAGCAGTACTTC.

This clonotype has ten or more counts. V usage is TRBV7-2 and J usage is TRBJ1-2; D is unresolved. The ends were cut back, 2 bases at V and 3 bases at J, with 7 bases in the middle. The CDR3 length is 13 residues. Germline CDR1 and CDR2: SGHTA and FQGNSA. The CDR3 here is CASSLKIDYGYTF. As DNA, the CDR3 is TGTGCCAGCAGCTTAAAAATAGACTATGGCTACACCTTC.

Ten or more counts support this clonotype. The V gene is TRBV7-2, the J gene TRBJ2-7; D is ambiguous. Trimming removed 1 base at V and 3 bases at J, with 7 bases between. In germline, CDR1 is SGHTA, CDR2 FQGNSA. The CDR3 covers 13 residues. The CDR3 bases are TGTGCCAGCAGCTTAGATGTCCTCTACGAGCAGTACTTC. Translated: CASSLDVLYEQYF. The variable domain in full, with the rest retrieved from reference TRBV7-2 and TRBJ2-7, is GAGVSQSPSNKVTEKGKDVELRCDPISGHTALYWYRQSLGQGLEFLIYFQGNSAPDKSGLPSDRFSAERTGGSVSTLTIQRTQQEDSAVYLCASSLDVLYEQYFGPGTRLTVT.

The rearrangement uses TRBV18 and TRBJ2-1; D not certain. CDR1 KGHSH and CDR2 LQKENI come from the germline V gene. V gave up 4 bases and J gave up 10 bases, with 8 bases separating them. CDR3 length: 11 residues. The chain's CDR3 is CASSQGREQFF. DNA of the CDR3: TGTGCCAGCTCACAGGGTCGAGAGCAGTTCTTC.

This clonotype was seen many times. The chain is built from TRBV7-6 and TRBJ1-2; D remains unclear. This CDR3 is built from 15 residues. Per the germline V gene, CDR1 is SGHVS and CDR2 is FNYEAQ. The V end lost 2 bases, the J end lost 3 bases, and 13 bases lay between the germline ends. The CDR3 coding sequence is TGTGCCAGCAGCTTATACTCGGGAGTCGACTATGGCTACACCTTC. Its protein is CASSLYSGVDYGYTF.

This clonotype was seen repeatedly, ten times or more. This sequence joins TRBV7-2 and TRBJ2-3; tentatively, D is TRBD2 (6 bases). The CDR3 runs to 16 residues. CDR1 SGHTA and CDR2 FQGNSA come from the germline V gene. V was shortened by 5 bases and J by 0 bases, with 15 bases between the two germline ends. This CDR3 is CASSPLADLSTDTQYF. In DNA form, the CDR3 reads TGTGCCAGCAGCCCCTTAGCGGACCTAAGCACAGATACGCAGTATTTT.

This clonotype was detected many times. The chain couples TRBV28 to TRBJ2-7, with D possibly matching TRBD1 (5 bases). Deletions cut 5 bases from V and 3 bases from J, with 17 bases between. CDR3 length: 15 residues. Germline V gene sequence: CDR1 MDHEN, CDR2 SYDVKM. The CDR3 region is CASSPLDREGYEQYF. CDR3 DNA: TGTGCCAGCAGTCCCCTCGACAGAGAAGGCTACGAGCAGTACTTC.

This clonotype came up a few times. The J gene is TRBJ2-3, the V gene TRBV29-1; a weak D match, TRBD1 (5 bases). The CDR3 is 13 residues long. Trimming cost V 7 bases and J 5 bases, with 16 bases left between them. Germline values: CDR1 SQVTM, CDR2 ANQGSEA. The CDR3 is CSAATASGDTQYF. CDR3 nucleotide sequence: TGCAGCGCCGCGACAGCCTCGGGAGATACGCAGTATTTT.

This clonotype was counted many times. The chain couples TRBV10-3 to TRBJ2-3, with no clear D. This CDR3 is built from 14 residues. The germline V and J ends were trimmed by 2 bases and 11 bases, with 17 bases remaining between them. Germline loops: CDR1 ENHRY, CDR2 SYGVKD. The CDR3 region is CAISEPSSWPKQYF. The CDR3 bases are TGTGCCATCAGTGAGCCGAGTAGCTGGCCCAAGCAGTATTTT.

This clonotype has at least ten counts. V usage is TRBV7-9 and J usage is TRBJ1-5; maybe TRBD1 (6 bases). V lost 10 bases, J lost 7 bases, and 17 bases lay in between. CDR1 SEHNR and CDR2 FQNEAQ come from the germline V gene (reference sequence). The CDR3 has 13 amino acids. The CDR3 DNA reads as TGTGCCATCCAGTGGGGGGCCGGGCAGCCCCAGCATTTT. Translation: CAIQWGAGQPQHF.

J is TRBJ1-1 and V is TRBV9; 9 nucleotides align to TRBD1. Germline V gene data show CDR1 as SGDLS and CDR2 as YYNGEE. Trimming removed 4 bases from V and 5 bases from J; junction bases left unmatched: 6. The CDR3 is made up of 14 amino acids. CDR3 coding DNA: TGTGCCAGCAGCTCCGACAGGGGGACTACTGAAGCTTTCTTT. This sequence encodes CASSSDRGTTEAFF.

The table lists this clonotype with many counts. The chain is built from TRBV12-3 or TRBV12-4 and TRBJ2-4; maybe TRBD2 (6 bases). This CDR3 is built from 14 residues. The V and J ends lost 4 bases and 8 bases respectively, with 15 bases between them. CDR3 nucleotides: TGTGCCAGCAGTTCCCGAGCGGGCGGGGACATTCAGTACTTC. Translated, it gives CASSSRAGGDIQYF.

The V call is TRBV28, the J call TRBJ2-3; 9 nucleotides align to TRBD1. CDR1 is MDHEN and CDR2 is SYDVKM in the germline V gene. This CDR3 is built from 16 residues. Trimming removed 5 bases from V and 3 bases from J; junction bases left unmatched: 9. The DNA of the CDR3 is TGTGCCAGCAGTCCTAACAGGGGGCCAGAGACAGATACGCAGTATTTT. It is translated as CASSPNRGPETDTQYF.

The V gene is TRBV15, the J gene TRBJ2-7; 8 positions agree with TRBD1. CDR1 LNHNV and CDR2 YYDKDF come from the germline V gene (reference sequence). V lost 0 bases to trimming and J lost 6 bases; unmatched junction nucleotides: 13. The CDR3 contains 17 residues. The CDR3 here is CATSRDWTGHTTLEQYF. The CDR3 coding sequence is TGTGCCACCAGCAGAGATTGGACAGGGCATACCACCCTCGAGCAGTACTTC.

This clonotype was detected only a few times. The chain carries TRBV12-5 and TRBJ2-7, with 8 positions matching TRBD1. Germline V CDR1 and CDR2: LGHNT, FRNRAP. Germline trimming cut 4 bases from V and 3 bases from J; bases unmatched to any gene: 5. This CDR3 has 14 residues. CDR3: CASGSRTGYYEQYF. The CDR3 coding sequence is TGTGCTAGTGGTTCGCGGACAGGGTACTACGAGCAGTACTTC. The variable domain in full, with the rest retrieved from reference TRBV12-5 and TRBJ2-7, is DARVTQTPRHKVTEMGQEVTMRCQPILGHNTVFWYRQTMMQGLELLAYFRNRAPLDDSGMPKDRFSAEMPDATLATLKIQPSEPRDSAVYFCASGSRTGYYEQYFGPGTRLTVT.

The V call is TRBV7-9, the J call TRBJ1-1; 7 bases are shared with TRBD1. The CDR3 runs 16 residues. The germline gives CDR1 SEHNR, CDR2 FQNEAQ (reference sequence). V shed 4 bases and J 5 bases; nucleotides not matched to a gene: 13. The DNA for the CDR3 is TGTGCCAGCAGCTGGGGGTTCGACAGGGTAAAGACTGAAGCTTTCTTT. It is translated as CASSWGFDRVKTEAFF.

The rearrangement uses TRBV13 and TRBJ2-4, with D possibly matching TRBD2 (5 bases). Trimming removed 4 bases from V and 0 bases from J, with 13 bases in between. The germline gives CDR1 PRHDT, CDR2 FYEKMQ (reference sequence). This CDR3 comprises 16 residues. The CDR3: CASSSGSPGAKNIQYF. CDR3 in DNA: TGTGCCAGCAGCTCGGGGAGCCCGGGAGCCAAAAACATTCAGTACTTC.

This clonotype has just a few counts. The chain employs TRBV28 and TRBJ1-5; D gene uncertain. V shed 2 bases and J shed 3 bases, with 11 bases lying between them. This CDR3 contains 15 residues. Germline V lookup: CDR1 MDHEN, CDR2 SYDVKM. The CDR3 region is CASSLGWPFNQPQHF. The CDR3 region has the DNA TGTGCCAGCAGTTTAGGTTGGCCGTTCAATCAGCCCCAGCATTTT.

There are a few counts of this clonotype. The rearrangement joins TRBV7-8 to TRBJ2-1; 9 nucleotides line up with TRBD1. Trimming at V came to 5 bases and at J to 7 bases, leaving 12 bases not matched to a gene. This CDR3 has 16 amino acids. Germline lookup yields CDR1 SGHVS and CDR2 FQNEAQ. The CDR3 DNA reads TGTGCCAGCAGCAGAGGTCGACAGGGGGTCTGGAATGAGCAGTTCTTC. This translates into CASSRGRQGVWNEQFF.

This clonotype was seen more than once but under ten times. The chain links TRBV4-2 to TRBJ2-2, with unresolved D. Trimming removed 3 bases from V and 1 base from J, with 15 bases in between. Germline values: CDR1 LGHNA, CDR2 YNFKEQ. CDR3 length: 17 amino acids. CDR3 coding DNA: TGTGCCAGCAGCCAGGTTTCGCACTACTTGAACACCGGGGAGCTGTTTTTT. Amino acids: CASSQVSHYLNTGELFF.